Listed here are 14 T cell receptor beta chains from one sample, sequenced in a study of blood T cells in healthy people across ages. The use of a sample-barcoded 5' primer and a J-beta primer mix characterized a second PCR of about 7 to 12 cycles. A single record per CDR3 protein comes from TCRdb applying MiXCR to the 5' RACE reads. The profile shows almost 550,000 distinct CDR3 sequences, about 25% of them singletons. In addition, the sample was reused for a study of T cells of mothers and their children.

Sequencing input: blood. The receptors stem from a boy aged 5-17 years in good health.

This clonotype was counted a few times. The V and J genes are TRBV6-1 and TRBJ1-1; D not certain. This CDR3 contains 17 residues. CDR1 and CDR2 from the germline V gene are MNHNS and SASEGT. Deletions cut 1 base from V and 2 bases from J, with 17 bases between. The DNA of the CDR3 is TGTGCCAGCAGTGAAGGGTATACGTTGGATAGAAACACTGAAGCTTTCTTT. This gives the protein CASSEGYTLDRNTEAFF.

This clonotype was detected a few times. The chain joins TRBV28 to TRBJ1-2; D is perhaps TRBD1 (5 bases). V lost 7 bases to trimming and J lost 8 bases, with 17 bases between them. Germline V gives CDR1 MDHEN, CDR2 SYDVKM. The CDR3 extends over 13 amino acids. CDR3 in DNA: TGTGCCAGCACCCCGGACACGGTTAGCGGCTACACCTTC. Protein: CASTPDTVSGYTF.

This clonotype was seen only a few times. V and J are TRBV14 and TRBJ2-4, with D perhaps being TRBD1 or TRBD2 (5 bases each). Germline CDR1 reads SGHDN; CDR2 reads FVKESK. V lost 1 base, J lost 4 bases, and 11 bases lay in between. The CDR3 extends over 15 amino acids. DNA for the CDR3: TGTGCCAGCAGCCAAGCTAGAGGGGTAAAAAACATTCAGTACTTC. As protein: CASSQARGVKNIQYF.

V gene TRBV7-2 combines with J gene TRBJ2-5, with 7 bases lining up with TRBD2. J lost 5 bases, V lost 1 base, and 4 bases had no gene match. The CDR3 length is 14 residues. Looked up from germline, CDR1 is SGHTA and CDR2 is FQGNSA. DNA of the CDR3: TGTGCCAGCAGCTTAGGCGGGAGTTGGGAGACCCAGTACTTC. It translates to CASSLGGSWETQYF.

The chain joins TRBV11-2 to TRBJ1-2, with a tentative D call TRBD1 (6 bases). The germline V gene encodes CDR1 SGHAT and CDR2 FQNNGV. This CDR3 region has 15 residues. V was clipped by 5 bases and J by 5 bases, with 18 bases between them. The CDR3 here is CASSPLAGEGYGYTF. Written as DNA, the CDR3 is TGTGCCAGCAGCCCCCTGGCAGGGGAAGGGTATGGCTACACCTTC.

CDR3 sequence: CASSPLPGGSYEQYF. CDR3 nucleotides: TGCGCCAGCAGCCCCCTTCCCGGGGGCTCCTACGAGCAGTACTTC. This chain links TRBV4-1 with TRBJ2-7; a weak D match, TRBD2 (6 bases). This CDR3 spans 15 amino acids. The V end was cut by 4 bases, the J end by 0 bases, with 13 bases between. Germline values: CDR1 MGHRA, CDR2 YSYEKL.

This sequence joins TRBV6-1 and TRBJ2-1, with 7 nucleotides matching TRBD2. The CDR3 spans 16 residues. From germline, CDR1 is MNHNS and CDR2 SASEGT. After removal of 6 bases from V and 0 bases from J, the junction contained 8 bases not matched to a gene. CDR3 nucleotide sequence: TGTGCCAGCAGCCCGACTAGCCCCAGCTCCTACAATGAGCAGTTCTTC. This codes for CASSPTSPSSYNEQFF.

This CDR3 reads CASSPAEVGVYGYTF. The CDR3, as DNA: TGTGCCAGCAGCCCCGCAGAGGTAGGGGTCTATGGCTACACCTTC. The chain joins TRBV9 to TRBJ1-2; D may be TRBD1 (5 bases). The germline V and J ends were trimmed by 4 bases and 4 bases, with 17 bases remaining between them. In germline, CDR1 is SGDLS, CDR2 YYNGEE. This CDR3 has 15 residues. Variable domain in full (rest from reference TRBV9 and TRBJ1-2): DSGVTQTPKHLITATGQRVTLRCSPRSGDLSVYWYQQSLDQGLQFLIQYYNGEERAKGNILERFSAQQFPDLHSELNLSSLELGDSALYFCASSPAEVGVYGYTFGSGTRLTVV.

This clonotype was counted many times. This rearrangement joins TRBV7-2 to TRBJ2-7; 12 bases map to TRBD2. The CDR3 has 17 residues. Germline V lookup: CDR1 SGHTA, CDR2 FQGNSA. The V gene end was trimmed by 5 bases and the J gene end by 2 bases; junction bases not matched to a gene: 10. CDR3 DNA: TGTGCCAGCAGCCAACTAGCGGGAGGCACCCTGACCTACGAGCAGTACTTC. It specifies CASSQLAGGTLTYEQYF.

Concerning this clonotype: A read error is possible here, since a much larger clone lies one base away. This chain joins TRBV7-9 and TRBJ2-5, with TRBD1 matching over 10 bases. This CDR3 spans 15 amino acids. The germline CDR1 and CDR2 sequences are SEHNR and FQNEAQ (reference sequence). CDR3 DNA: TGTACCAGCAGCTTAGGACAGGGGGGCCCAGAGACCCAGTACTTC. Translation gives CTSSLGQGGPETQYF.

This clonotype was observed a handful of times. The rearrangement joins TRBV7-2 to TRBJ1-1; 7 bases map to TRBD1. Trimming at V came to 7 bases and at J to 1 base, leaving 6 bases not matched to a gene. The CDR3 spans 14 residues. Per the germline V gene, CDR1 is SGHTA and CDR2 is FQGNSA. The CDR3, as DNA: TGTGCCAGCACCGGAAGGACAGGGAACACTGAAGCTTTCTTT. Amino acids: CASTGRTGNTEAFF.

The CDR3 sequence: CASSPIETVAVGYTF. The CDR3, as DNA: TGTGCCAGCTCACCGATTGAAACAGTAGCTGTTGGCTACACCTTC. V is TRBV18 and J is TRBJ1-2; no reliable D call. Germline CDR1 is KGHSH and CDR2 is LQKENI. Trimming cost V 3 bases and J 7 bases, with 18 bases left between them. CDR3 length: 15 residues.

This clonotype was detected only a few times. The chain carries TRBV7-9 and TRBJ1-3; D is ambiguous. The CDR3 sequence is 13 residues long. With 6 bases removed from V and 0 bases from J, the gap between germline ends came to 6 bases. Germline V lookup: CDR1 SEHNR, CDR2 FQNEAQ (reference sequence). CDR3 sequence (DNA): TGTGCCAGCAGTAAGAACTCTGGAAACACCATATATTTT. Protein sequence: CASSKNSGNTIYF.

The V gene is TRBV7-8, the J gene TRBJ2-4; 7 positions match TRBD1. Per the germline V gene, CDR1 is SGHVS and CDR2 is FQNEAQ. V shed 5 bases, J shed 3 bases, and the junction held 16 bases outside the gene matches. The CDR3 consists of 18 residues. This chain's CDR3 is CASSLGLRRGQSKNIQYF. The CDR3 DNA reads TGTGCCAGCAGCCTCGGATTAAGACGGGGACAGAGCAAAAACATTCAGTACTTC. Supplemented by reference TRBV7-8 and TRBJ2-4, the full variable domain reads GAGVSQSPRYKVAKRGQDVALRCDPISGHVSLFWYQQALGQGPEFLTYFQNEAQLDKSGLPSDRFFAERPEGSVSTLKIQRTQQEDSAVYLCASSLGLRRGQSKNIQYFGAGTRLSVL.